The 3 T cell receptor beta chains below come from one sample, sequenced in a study of shared clonotypes between healthy human individuals. Method: immunoSEQ multiplex PCR; TCRdb's copy keeps in-frame clones and lacks some. Seen here are under 300,000 clones, approximately 65% observed once, and the top ten hold 11%. Sequenced material: memory CD4+ T cells sorted from blood. Subset defined: CD45RA-negative fraction. The receptors stem from a man aged 25-45 years in good health.

The chain joins TRBV7-2 to TRBJ2-2; perhaps D is TRBD1 or TRBD2 (7 bases each). V was pared by 10 bases and J by 5 bases, with 17 bases between. In germline, CDR1 is SGHTA, CDR2 FQGNSA. The CDR3 is made up of 14 amino acids. CDR3 coding DNA: TGTGCCACCCAGACAGGGAGGGGTACCGGGGAGCTGTTTTTT. Protein sequence: CATQTGRGTGELFF.

The CDR3 coding sequence is TGTGCCAGCAGATCTTTTAGCGGGAGTTACGAGCAGTACTTC. Amino acids: CASRSFSGSYEQYF. The V and J genes are TRBV5-5 and TRBJ2-7; the match to TRBD2 covers 9 bases. Germline trimming cut 5 bases from V and 4 bases from J; bases unmatched to any gene: 7. The CDR3 sequence is 14 residues long. Per germline, CDR1 SGHKS and CDR2 YYEKEE (reference sequence).

The J gene is TRBJ2-3, the V gene TRBV4-3, with 11 bases fitting TRBD2. Germline CDR1 LGHNA, CDR2 YSLEER. Germline trimming cut 0 bases from V and 4 bases from J; bases unmatched to any gene: 6. CDR3 length equals 17 residues. In DNA, the CDR3 is TGCGCCAGCAGCCAAGAACCCCTAGCGGGAGGATCAGATACGCAGTATTTT. Its translation is CASSQEPLAGGSDTQYF.